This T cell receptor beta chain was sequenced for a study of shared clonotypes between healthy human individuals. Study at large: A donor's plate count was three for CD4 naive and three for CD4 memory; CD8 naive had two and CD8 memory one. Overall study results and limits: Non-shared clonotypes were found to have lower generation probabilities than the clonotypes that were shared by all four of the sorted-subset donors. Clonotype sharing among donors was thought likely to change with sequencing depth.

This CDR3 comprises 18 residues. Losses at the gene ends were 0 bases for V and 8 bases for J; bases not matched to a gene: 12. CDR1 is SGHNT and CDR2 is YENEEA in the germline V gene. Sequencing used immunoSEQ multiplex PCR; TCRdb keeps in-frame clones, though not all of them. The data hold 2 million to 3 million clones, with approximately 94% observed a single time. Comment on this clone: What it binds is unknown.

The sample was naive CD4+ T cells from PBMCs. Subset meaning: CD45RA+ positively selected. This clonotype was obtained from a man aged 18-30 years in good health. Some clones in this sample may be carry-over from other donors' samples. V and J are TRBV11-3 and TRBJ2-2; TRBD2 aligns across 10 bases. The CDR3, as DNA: TGTGCCAGCAGCTTAGAGTCTAGCGGGAGAGAAAACGGTGGGGAGCTGTTTTTT. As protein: CASSLESSGRENGGELFF.